This TCR beta chain was captured by sequencing in a study of T cell repertoires in cytomegalovirus infection. The overall study: Peptides in the study included HLA-C-restricted and HLA-B-restricted CMV epitopes. Both a matching HLA type and CMV infection were indicated by public TCR beta signatures. General study results and limits: CMV carriers with the relevant HLA were identified by cumulative public TCR beta family frequency.

This clonotype was seen more than once but under ten times. What it recognizes is unknown. TCRdb recomputed calls from the reads with MiXCR, one row per CDR3 protein. This sample has about 770,000 distinct CDR3 sequences, with just under 30% found just once. Trimming took off 6 bases at V and 6 bases at J, with 17 bases between the two ends. There are 14 residues in the CDR3. The germline V gene encodes CDR1 MNHEY and CDR2 SMNVEV (reference sequence). The TCR originated in a human donor in good health (CMV status not recorded). Some clones in this sample may be carry-over from other donors' samples. Sequenced material: cultured CD8+ T cells from PBMCs, taken from culture after CMV antigen stimulation. The chain is built from TRBV27 and TRBJ1-2; a weak D match, TRBD1 (5 bases). The CDR3 bases are TGTGCCAGCAGAGAAAAATCCCAAGGGGATGGCTACACCTTC. Its translation: CASREKSQGDGYTF.